The clone carrying this T cell receptor (beta chain) was seen once. The sample belongs to a study of blood T cell repertoires in COVID-19. Study information: There were acute and convalescent COVID-19 samples, and they came from the United States, Italy and Spain. Sample material is recorded as cDNA or gDNA derived from T cells, B-cell-depleted T cells, or PBMCs.

As originally analysed: Quantification of nucleated cells was approximated via reference gene primer amplification. Assay: immunoSEQ multiplex PCR; the TCRdb copy retains only in-frame clones and omits some. The V and J calls and clone size were taken over from that table, and D and trimming were inferred from the DNA. This sample has around 300,000 clones; 80% to 90% occur once, and the top ten carry 9.5% to 12%. The V gene end was trimmed by 2 bases and the J gene end by 4 bases; junction bases not matched to a gene: 4. The germline V gene has CDR1 MNHEY and CDR2 SVGAGI. The CDR3 spans 14 residues.

This TCR was recovered from a woman aged 65 to 85 with acute or convalescent COVID-19. The V gene is TRBV6-5, the J gene TRBJ2-5; 7 nucleotides align to TRBD2. Sequenced sample: peripheral blood. This chain's CDR3 is CASSYGGGGETQYF. The CDR3, as DNA: TGTGCCAGCAGTTACGGTGGGGGGGGAGAGACCCAGTACTTC.